Below, 20 T cell receptor beta chains from the same sample are listed, as sequenced in a study of cytomegalovirus exposure and HLA in healthy donors. Researchers ran the PCR with 60 Vbeta and 13 Jbeta primers. Clones were read by immunoSEQ multiplex PCR, and TCRdb kept only the in-frame ones, dropping some. Of about 250,000 clones listed, approximately 70% are singletons. The sample taken for sequencing was PBMCs. The receptors were gathered from a female donor in good health and CMV-seronegative.

The V gene is TRBV28, the J gene TRBJ1-4, with 7 bases identical to TRBD1. Germline trimming cut 5 bases from V and 7 bases from J; bases unmatched to any gene: 10. CDR1 is MDHEN and CDR2 is SYDVKM in the germline V gene. CDR3 size: 15 residues. CDR3 DNA sequence: TGTGCCAGCAGTCCCCCTACAGGGGTGGGTGAAAAACTGTTTTTT. It encodes CASSPPTGVGEKLFF.

The DNA for the CDR3 is TGTGCCATCTCGGGGCTAGCGGGAGGGCCTTTAGAGACCCAGTACTTC. Protein sequence: CAISGLAGGPLETQYF. The chain carries TRBV10-3 and TRBJ2-5, with 12 positions matching TRBD2. Germline CDR1 is ENHRY and CDR2 is SYGVKD. The V gene end was trimmed by 8 bases and the J gene end by 4 bases; junction bases not matched to a gene: 11. The CDR3 is 16 amino acids.

The chain carries TRBV4-1 and TRBJ1-1, with 8 bases lining up with TRBD1. After removal of 3 bases from V and 0 bases from J, the junction contained 6 bases not matched to a gene. The CDR3 runs to 16 residues. CDR1 is MGHRA and CDR2 is YSYEKL in the germline V gene. CDR3 coding DNA: TGCGCCAGCAGCCATTCAGGGGGCGGGTTGAACACTGAAGCTTTCTTT. This encodes CASSHSGGGLNTEAFF.

The V call is TRBV30, the J call TRBJ1-1, with D possibly being TRBD1 (6 bases). The CDR3 consists of 14 residues. Germline V gene sequence: CDR1 GTSNPN, CDR2 SVGIG (reference sequence). Trimming shortened V by 2 bases and J by 5 bases, and 15 bases separated the two germline ends. Here the CDR3 DNA reads TGTGCCTGGAGTAGGGGAGGGGGTGGGACTGAAGCTTTCTTT. Protein sequence: CAWSRGGGGTEAFF. Drawing the rest from reference TRBV30 and TRBJ1-1, the complete variable domain is SQTIHQWPATLVQPVGSPLSLECTVEGTSNPNLYWYRQAAGRGLQLLFYSVGIGQISSEVPQNLSASRPQDRQFILSSKKLLLSDSGFYLCAWSRGGGGTEAFFGQGTRLTVV.

This chain joins TRBV14 and TRBJ1-1; 9 bases line up with TRBD1. Trimming at V came to 3 bases and at J to 11 bases, leaving 7 bases not matched to a gene. This CDR3 is 13 amino acids long. Germline CDR1 and CDR2: SGHDN and FVKESK. The CDR3 spells CASSQLGTGRAFF. The DNA of the CDR3 is TGTGCCAGCAGCCAGCTTGGGACAGGGCGGGCTTTCTTT.

The genes are TRBV14 and TRBJ1-1; 8 bases map to TRBD1. The germline V gene has CDR1 SGHDN and CDR2 FVKESK. The ends lost 0 bases at V and 2 bases at J; junction bases unmatched: 5. CDR3 length: 16 residues. CDR3 bases: TGTGCCAGCAGCCAAGACTGGACAGGGATAAACACTGAAGCTTTCTTT. Translation gives CASSQDWTGINTEAFF.

This chain links TRBV20-1 with TRBJ2-3; 10 bases align to TRBD2. From germline, CDR1 is DFQATT and CDR2 SNEGSKA (reference sequence). The CDR3 has 11 residues. After removal of 6 bases from V and 12 bases from J, the junction contained 6 bases not matched to a gene. CDR3: CSAPGLAEQYF. The CDR3 coding sequence is TGCAGTGCGCCTGGACTAGCGGAACAGTATTTT.

This clone was picked up a small number of times. V and J are TRBV4-1 and TRBJ2-7; 11 bases match TRBD2. CDR1 and CDR2 (germline): MGHRA, YSYEKL. V shed 3 bases, J shed 2 bases, and the junction held 3 bases outside the gene matches. The CDR3 sequence is 15 residues long. The CDR3 region is CASSHPGLAAYEQYF. The CDR3 coding sequence is TGCGCCAGCAGCCATCCGGGACTAGCGGCCTACGAGCAGTACTTC.

V usage is TRBV11-1 and J usage is TRBJ2-5, with TRBD2 identical over 11 bases. The end of the DNA aligns better with TRBJ2-7, so the J call may be wrong. Germline values: CDR1 SGHAT, CDR2 FQDESV (reference sequence). The length of the CDR3 is 16 residues. CDR3 protein: CASSLVPTSGIYEQYF. The CDR3 DNA reads as TGTGCCAGCAGCTTAGTTCCGACTAGCGGGATCTACGAGCAGTACTTC.

This clone was detected a few times. The CDR3 coding sequence is TGCGCCAGCAGCCAACCCGCGGACAGATATGGCTACACCTTC. This encodes CASSQPADRYGYTF. The chain is built from TRBV4-1 and TRBJ1-2; D may be TRBD1 (6 bases). V was cut by 2 bases and J by 5 bases, with 12 bases left in between. In germline, CDR1 is MGHRA, CDR2 YSYEKL. The CDR3 sequence is 14 residues long.

The chain recombines TRBV6-1 with TRBJ2-5, with TRBD2 as a possible D gene (5 bases). The assigned J gene may be wrong: the sequence end matches TRBJ2-7 better. CDR3 length: 12 residues. In germline, CDR1 is MNHNS, CDR2 SASEGT. CDR3 region: CASSSDYYEQYF. The CDR3, as DNA: TGTGCCAGCAGTTCCGACTACTACGAGCAGTACTTC.

This clone was picked up one time. Other nucleotide sequences from this sample produce the same CDR3. This sequence joins TRBV4-1 and TRBJ2-7; a weak D match, TRBD1 (6 bases). Trimming pared 0 bases from V and 4 bases from J, leaving 10 bases between. This CDR3 is 14 amino acids long. In germline, CDR1 is MGHRA, CDR2 YSYEKL. As DNA, the CDR3 is TGCGCCAGCAGCCAAGACAGGGGCCCTTACGAGCAGTACTTC. It encodes CASSQDRGPYEQYF.

This chain links TRBV20-1 with TRBJ1-2; D uncertain. The CDR3 is made up of 11 amino acids. From germline, CDR1 is DFQATT and CDR2 SNEGSKA (reference sequence). V lost 6 bases, J lost 8 bases, and 13 bases lay in between. CDR3 loop: CSAGSQRGYTF. The CDR3 DNA follows: TGCAGTGCCGGGAGTCAGAGGGGCTACACCTTC.

The chain employs TRBV7-8 and TRBJ2-3; 7 nucleotides line up with TRBD1. With 0 bases clipped from V and 5 bases from J, the junction kept 8 bases outside the gene matches. CDR1 is SGHVS, CDR2 FQNEAQ, per germline. The CDR3 has 16 amino acids. The CDR3 sequence is CASSLARGQGEDTQYF. The CDR3 DNA reads as TGTGCCAGCAGCTTAGCGAGGGGGCAGGGGGAAGATACGCAGTATTTT.

This clone was detected once. The V and J genes are TRBV27 and TRBJ2-5, with 9 bases that match TRBD2. Germline values: CDR1 MNHEY, CDR2 SMNVEV (reference sequence). There are 13 residues in the CDR3. V was pared by 5 bases and J by 11 bases, with 9 bases of the junction left unmatched. The CDR3 protein is CASSPSSGMEQYF. DNA for the CDR3: TGTGCCAGCAGTCCCTCTAGCGGGATGGAGCAGTACTTC.

The V and J genes are TRBV27 and TRBJ2-1; TRBD1 matches at 7 bases. The CDR3 contains 12 residues. Unmatched junction bases numbered 3, after V lost 5 bases and J lost 8 bases. Germline V gives CDR1 MNHEY, CDR2 SMNVEV (reference sequence). In DNA, the CDR3 is TGTGCCAGCAGTGGGACAGTATATGAGCAGTTCTTC. Protein product: CASSGTVYEQFF.

This chain connects TRBV6-5 to TRBJ1-5; 7 positions agree with TRBD1. The CDR3 runs 15 residues. V lost 6 bases to trimming and J lost 0 bases; unmatched junction nucleotides: 5. The germline V gene has CDR1 MNHEY and CDR2 SVGAGI. CDR3 protein: CASRPQGSSNQPQHF. CDR3 nucleotides: TGTGCCAGCAGACCACAGGGGAGTAGCAATCAGCCCCAGCATTTT.

This clone came up once. The chain employs TRBV7-9 and TRBJ1-6, with D tentatively TRBD1 (6 bases). Between the trimmed V and J ends, which lost 5 bases and 5 bases, there was a span of 13 bases. The CDR3 runs 15 residues. Germline lookup yields CDR1 SEHNR and CDR2 FQNEAQ (reference sequence). The CDR3 nucleotides are TGTGCCAGCAGCACTCGGGACATCGATAATTCACCCCTCCACTTT. Translated, it gives CASSTRDIDNSPLHF.

This clone was seen once. In nucleotides, the CDR3 is TGTGCCAGCAGCTTAGGCGGCAGTCAATACGAGCAGTACTTC. Its protein product is CASSLGGSQYEQYF. The chain couples TRBV7-6 to TRBJ2-7; D call uncertain. Germline V gene sequence: CDR1 SGHVS, CDR2 FNYEAQ. V lost 1 base and J 4 bases, leaving 11 bases between the germline ends. The length of the CDR3 is 14 residues.

The chain uses TRBV30 and TRBJ2-2; perhaps TRBD2 as D (5 bases). Trimming cost V 5 bases and J 3 bases, with 10 bases left between them. The CDR3 runs 13 residues. Germline CDR1 GTSNPN, CDR2 SVGIG (reference sequence). The DNA of the CDR3 is TGTGCCTGGGGAGGCGGGCACACCGGGGAGCTGTTTTTT. Its translation is CAWGGGHTGELFF.